This T cell receptor beta chain was retrieved from a study of T-cell memory formation after mild COVID-19. Across the study: Clustering of TCRs was largely donor specific.

In regard to this clonotype: Its cognate antigen is unknown.

Study results and caveats: Several responding clones turned up in pre-infection memory, indicating that cross-reactive memory may have taken part. CD4+ contracting clones were mainly CM and EM; CD8+ ones, EMRA.

TCR alpha and TCR beta cDNA libraries carrying sample barcodes and UMIs came from 5'RACE with constant-segment primers. One entry per CDR3 protein, called by TCRdb with MiXCR from the 5' RACE reads. The sample comprises over 350,000 distinct CDR3 sequences, about a sixth of which are singletons, and roughly 21% rests with the top ten. CDR3 length: 15 residues. From germline, CDR1 is DFQATT and CDR2 SNEGSKA (reference sequence). The sequence derives from a man aged 18 to 30 who had mild COVID-19 (a few samples of this study predate the infection). Cell type and time point are not known. Sequenced input: PBMCs or a T cell subset sorted from them (not recorded which). V and J are TRBV20-1 and TRBJ2-3; 7 positions match TRBD2. The chain's CDR3 is CSLRTPTSASDTQYF. In DNA form, the CDR3 reads TGCAGCCTGCGGACCCCCACTAGCGCCTCAGATACGCAGTATTTT.